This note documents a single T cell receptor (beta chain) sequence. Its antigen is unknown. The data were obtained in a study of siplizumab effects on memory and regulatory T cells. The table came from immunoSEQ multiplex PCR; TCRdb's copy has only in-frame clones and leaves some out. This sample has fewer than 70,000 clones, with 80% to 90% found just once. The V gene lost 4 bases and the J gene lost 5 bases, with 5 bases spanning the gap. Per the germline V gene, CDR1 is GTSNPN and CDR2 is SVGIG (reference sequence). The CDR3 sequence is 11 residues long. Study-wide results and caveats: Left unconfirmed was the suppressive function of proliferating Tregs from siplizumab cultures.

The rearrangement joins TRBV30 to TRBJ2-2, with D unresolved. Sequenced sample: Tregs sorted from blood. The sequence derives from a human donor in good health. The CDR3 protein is CAWTRTGELFF. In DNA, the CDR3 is TGTGCCTGGACAAGAACCGGGGAGCTGTTTTTT.